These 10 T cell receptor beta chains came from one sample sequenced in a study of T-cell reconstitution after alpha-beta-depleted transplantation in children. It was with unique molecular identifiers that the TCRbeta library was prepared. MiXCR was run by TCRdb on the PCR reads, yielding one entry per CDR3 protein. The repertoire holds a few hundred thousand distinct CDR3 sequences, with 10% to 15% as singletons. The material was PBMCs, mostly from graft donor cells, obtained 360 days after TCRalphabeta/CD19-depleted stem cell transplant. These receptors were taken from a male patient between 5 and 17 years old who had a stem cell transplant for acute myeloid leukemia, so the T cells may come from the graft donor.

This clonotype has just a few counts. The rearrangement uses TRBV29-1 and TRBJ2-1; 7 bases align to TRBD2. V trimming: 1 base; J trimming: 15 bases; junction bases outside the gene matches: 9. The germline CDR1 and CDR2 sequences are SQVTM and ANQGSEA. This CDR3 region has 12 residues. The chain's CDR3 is CSVEGQGGRGFF. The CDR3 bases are TGCAGCGTTGAAGGTCAGGGCGGGAGAGGGTTCTTC.

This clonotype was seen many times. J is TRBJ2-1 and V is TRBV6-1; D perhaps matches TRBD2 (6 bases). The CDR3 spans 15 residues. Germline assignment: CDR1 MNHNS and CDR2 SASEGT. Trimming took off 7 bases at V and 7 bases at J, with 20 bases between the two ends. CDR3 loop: CASNDRWGVGNEQFF. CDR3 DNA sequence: TGTGCCAGCAACGACCGATGGGGGGTAGGTAATGAGCAGTTCTTC.

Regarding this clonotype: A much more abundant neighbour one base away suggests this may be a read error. The CDR3 DNA sequence: TGCAGCGTTGGTCTGGGAGCCGGAGATACGCAGTATTTT. Protein: CSVGLGAGDTQYF. The rearrangement joins TRBV29-1 to TRBJ2-3; D might be TRBD2 (5 bases). Germline V lookup: CDR1 SQVTM, CDR2 ANQGSEA. The CDR3 is made up of 13 amino acids. V shed 4 bases and J shed 5 bases, with 13 bases lying between them.

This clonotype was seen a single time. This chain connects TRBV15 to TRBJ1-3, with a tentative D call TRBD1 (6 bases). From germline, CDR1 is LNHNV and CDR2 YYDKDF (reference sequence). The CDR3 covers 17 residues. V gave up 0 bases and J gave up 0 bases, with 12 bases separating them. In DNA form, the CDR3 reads TGTGCCACCAGCAGAGATCAGGGGTCCTACTCTGGAAACACCATATATTTT. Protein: CATSRDQGSYSGNTIYF.

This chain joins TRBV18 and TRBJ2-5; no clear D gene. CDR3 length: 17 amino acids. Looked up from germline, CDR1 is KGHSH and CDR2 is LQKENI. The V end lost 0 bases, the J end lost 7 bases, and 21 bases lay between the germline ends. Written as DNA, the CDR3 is TGTGCCAGCTCACCACCGCCACGGATTCTTGCAAAAGGGACCCAGTACTTC. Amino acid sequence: CASSPPPRILAKGTQYF.

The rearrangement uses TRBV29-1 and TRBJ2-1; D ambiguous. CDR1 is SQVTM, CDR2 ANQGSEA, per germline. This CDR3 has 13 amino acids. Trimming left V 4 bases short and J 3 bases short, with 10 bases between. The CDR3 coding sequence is TGCAGCGTTGCTAGGCTGATCTACAATGAGCAGTTCTTC. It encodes CSVARLIYNEQFF.

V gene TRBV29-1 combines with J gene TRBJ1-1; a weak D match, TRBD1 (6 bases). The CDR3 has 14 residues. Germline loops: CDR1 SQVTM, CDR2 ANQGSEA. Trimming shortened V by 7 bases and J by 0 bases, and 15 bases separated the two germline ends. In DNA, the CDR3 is TGCAGCGCCCGGGGGCCAGTCATGAACACTGAAGCTTTCTTT. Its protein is CSARGPVMNTEAFF.

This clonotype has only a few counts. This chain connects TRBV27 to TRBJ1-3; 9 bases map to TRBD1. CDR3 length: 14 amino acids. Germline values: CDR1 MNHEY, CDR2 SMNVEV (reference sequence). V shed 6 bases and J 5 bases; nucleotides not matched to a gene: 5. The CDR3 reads CASRGDRERNTIYF. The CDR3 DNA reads TGTGCCAGCAGAGGGGACAGGGAGAGAAACACCATATATTTT.

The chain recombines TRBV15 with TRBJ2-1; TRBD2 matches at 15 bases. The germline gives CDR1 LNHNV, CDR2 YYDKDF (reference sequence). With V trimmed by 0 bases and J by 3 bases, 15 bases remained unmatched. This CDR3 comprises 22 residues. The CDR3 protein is CATSRDLGAGLAGGSLYNEQFF. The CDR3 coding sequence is TGTGCCACCAGCAGAGATCTCGGGGCGGGACTAGCGGGAGGTTCTCTCTACAATGAGCAGTTCTTC.

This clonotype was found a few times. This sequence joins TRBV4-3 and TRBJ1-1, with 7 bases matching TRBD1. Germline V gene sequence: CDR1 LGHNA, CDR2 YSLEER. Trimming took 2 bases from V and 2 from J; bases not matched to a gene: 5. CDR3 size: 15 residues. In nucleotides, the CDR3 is TGCGCCAGCAGCCAATTCGACAGGGAAAACACTGAAGCTTTCTTT. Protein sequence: CASSQFDRENTEAFF.